This T cell receptor beta chain was identified during a study of blood T cell repertoires in COVID-19. Ages ranged from 18 to 89 years, with residence in under 25 US areas. Some clones are missing from TCRdb's copy, which holds only in-frame ones; the method was immunoSEQ multiplex PCR. The repertoire has just over 300,000 clones, roughly 88% of them found once; the top ten carry about 2%. With 4 bases clipped from V and 4 bases from J, the junction kept 12 bases outside the gene matches. CDR1 and CDR2 from the germline V gene are MNHEY and SVGEGT. The CDR3 is made up of 17 amino acids. The chain couples TRBV6-2 or TRBV6-3 to TRBJ2-1; 8 bases line up with TRBD1. This TCR came from a man younger than 40 who had recovered from COVID-19. Sequenced sample: PBMCs or T cells enriched from blood (not recorded which). The CDR3 DNA reads TGTGCCAGCAGTTCTACCGGGACAGGCCATCATTACAATGAGCAGTTCTTC. Protein: CASSSTGTGHHYNEQFF.